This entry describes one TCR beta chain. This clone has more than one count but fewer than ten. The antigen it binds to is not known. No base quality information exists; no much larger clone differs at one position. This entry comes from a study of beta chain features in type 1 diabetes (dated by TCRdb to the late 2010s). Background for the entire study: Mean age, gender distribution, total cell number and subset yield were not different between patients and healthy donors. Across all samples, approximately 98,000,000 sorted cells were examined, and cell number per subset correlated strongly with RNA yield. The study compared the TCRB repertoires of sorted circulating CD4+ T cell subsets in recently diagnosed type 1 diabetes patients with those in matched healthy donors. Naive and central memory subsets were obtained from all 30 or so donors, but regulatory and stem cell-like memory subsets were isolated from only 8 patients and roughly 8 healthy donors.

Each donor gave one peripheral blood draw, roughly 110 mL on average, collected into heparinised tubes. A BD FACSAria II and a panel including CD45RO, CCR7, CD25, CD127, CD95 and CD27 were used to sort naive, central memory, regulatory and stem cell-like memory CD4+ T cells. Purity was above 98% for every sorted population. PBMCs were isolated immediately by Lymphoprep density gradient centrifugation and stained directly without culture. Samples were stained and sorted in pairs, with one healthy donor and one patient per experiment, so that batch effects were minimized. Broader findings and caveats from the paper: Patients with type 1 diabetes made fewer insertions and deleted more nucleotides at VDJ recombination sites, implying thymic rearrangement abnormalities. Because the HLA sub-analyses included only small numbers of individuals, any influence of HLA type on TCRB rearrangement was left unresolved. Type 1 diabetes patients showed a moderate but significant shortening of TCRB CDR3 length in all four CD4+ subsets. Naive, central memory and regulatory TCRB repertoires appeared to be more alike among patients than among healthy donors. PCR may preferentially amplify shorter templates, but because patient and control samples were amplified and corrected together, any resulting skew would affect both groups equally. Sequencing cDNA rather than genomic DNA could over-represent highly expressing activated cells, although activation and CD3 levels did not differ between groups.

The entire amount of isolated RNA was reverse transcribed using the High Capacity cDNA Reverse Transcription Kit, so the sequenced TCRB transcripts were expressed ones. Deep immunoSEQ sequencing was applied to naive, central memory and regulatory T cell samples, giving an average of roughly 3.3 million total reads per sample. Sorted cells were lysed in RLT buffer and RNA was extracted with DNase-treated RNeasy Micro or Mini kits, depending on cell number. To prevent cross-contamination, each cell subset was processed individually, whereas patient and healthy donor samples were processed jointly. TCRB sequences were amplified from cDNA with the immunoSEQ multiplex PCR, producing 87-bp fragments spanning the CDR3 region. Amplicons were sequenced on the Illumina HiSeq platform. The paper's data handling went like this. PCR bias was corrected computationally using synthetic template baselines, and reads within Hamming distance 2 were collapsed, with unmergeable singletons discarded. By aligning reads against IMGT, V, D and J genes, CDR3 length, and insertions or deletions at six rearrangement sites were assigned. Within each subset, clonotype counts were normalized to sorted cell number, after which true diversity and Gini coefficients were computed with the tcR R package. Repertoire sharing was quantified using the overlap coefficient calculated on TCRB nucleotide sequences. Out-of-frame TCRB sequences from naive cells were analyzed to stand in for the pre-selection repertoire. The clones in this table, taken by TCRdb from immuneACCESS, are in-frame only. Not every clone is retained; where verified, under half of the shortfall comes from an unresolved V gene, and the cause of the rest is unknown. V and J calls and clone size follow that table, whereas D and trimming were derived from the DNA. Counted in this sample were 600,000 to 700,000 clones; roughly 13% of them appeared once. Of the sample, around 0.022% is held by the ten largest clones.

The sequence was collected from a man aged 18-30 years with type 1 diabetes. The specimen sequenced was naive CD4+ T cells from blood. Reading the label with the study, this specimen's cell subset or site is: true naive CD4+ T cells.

The DNA reads TGCGCCAACCCAGTTGAGATAAAAGACGGATGGCCTAACTCTGGGGCCAACGTCCTGACTTTC. This codes for CANPVEIKDGWPNSGANVLTF. The sequence is built from TRBV10-2 and TRBJ2-6; the D gene cannot be named for sure. Cut back by 10 bases and 0 bases, the V and J ends lie 31 bases apart. CDR1 WSHSY and CDR2 SAAADI were looked up in the germline V gene. The CDR3, cysteine through phenylalanine, is 21 amino acids long. Kept here is only the CDR3 DNA, which spans 63 bases and is read in frame from base 1.